This record concerns one TCR beta chain sequence. The data originate from a study of T cell changes during pregnancy in multiple sclerosis. Germline V gene sequence: CDR1 LNHDA, CDR2 SQIVND (reference sequence). Unmatched junction bases numbered 18, after V lost 1 base and J lost 3 bases. This CDR3 region has 19 residues. The method was immunoSEQ multiplex PCR; TCRdb's version includes in-frame clones alone and lacks a portion of them. The table has roughly 89,000 clones, about 94% seen once. V is TRBV19 and J is TRBJ2-7; TRBD1 aligns across 7 bases. The clonotype comes from a female donor in good health, enrolled as a control in a pregnancy study. Source: peripheral blood, taken after pregnancy. The CDR3: CASSIVRVESGQAYYEQYF. Here the CDR3 DNA reads TGTGCCAGTAGTATAGTAAGGGTAGAATCCGGACAGGCGTACTACGAGCAGTACTTC.